The rows below give T cell receptor beta chains drawn from one sample of a study of blood T cell repertoires in COVID-19. Using immunoSEQ multiplex PCR, the repertoire was profiled, and TCRdb retains in-frame clones only, with some absent. The sample consists of over 200,000 clones, approximately 80% of them appearing once. The sequenced material came from PBMCs or T cells enriched from blood (not recorded which). The receptors derive from a man aged 55 to 70 who had recovered from COVID-19. Each CDR3 is given with its conserved first and last residue. D genes are given only for firm matches. Clone sizes are given selectively: once, few, many, or a class where the clone is expanded.

J: TRBJ2-3
size: .
D: TRBD2
V: TRBV4-2
DNA: TGTGCCAGCAGCCCAAGAGGAGGCGGGGGGGGGACAGATACGCAGTATTTT
CDR3: CASSPRGGGGGTDTQYF

J: TRBJ2-2
size: .
D: .
V: TRBV3-1/TRBV3-2
DNA: TGTGCCAGCAGCGTCAGTACCGGGGAGCTGTTTTTT
CDR3: CASSVSTGELFF

J: TRBJ1-1
size: few
D: .
V: TRBV11-3
DNA: TGTGCCAGCAGCTTAGGGCCCAGGGCTTTCTTT
CDR3: CASSLGPRAFF

J: TRBJ1-2
size: .
D: TRBD1
V: TRBV11-2
DNA: TGTGCCAGCAGCTTACACCGGGACAGGGCCCAAGGCTACACCTTC
CDR3: CASSLHRDRAQGYTF

J: TRBJ2-7
size: .
D: .
V: TRBV7-8
DNA: TGTGCCAGCAGCTCGCAAAGGGAGGGAAGGGGGGCCTACGAGCAGTACTTC
CDR3: CASSSQREGRGAYEQYF

J: TRBJ1-4
size: .
D: TRBD1
V: TRBV28
DNA: TGTGCCAGCAGTCCCCTCCGGGACAGAGATAATGAAAAACTGTTTTTT
CDR3: CASSPLRDRDNEKLFF

J: TRBJ2-7
size: .
D: .
V: TRBV9
DNA: TGTGCCAGCAGCGTAGCCGGGGAGAGCTCCTACGAGCAGTACTTC
CDR3: CASSVAGESSYEQYF

J: TRBJ1-5
size: .
D: TRBD1
V: TRBV2
DNA: TGTGCCAGCAGGGGACAGCCGGGCATTGATCAGCCCCAGCATTTT
CDR3: CASRGQPGIDQPQHF

J: TRBJ1-4
size: .
D: .
V: TRBV15
DNA: TGTGCCACCAGCCCTCGCGGGCAGACTAATGAAAAACTGTTTTTT
CDR3: CATSPRGQTNEKLFF

J: TRBJ2-1
size: .
D: .
V: TRBV7-2
DNA: TGTGCCAGCAGCTTCAGTGGAGACAGGAGCTTTGGTGAGCAGTTCTTC
CDR3: CASSFSGDRSFGEQFF

J: TRBJ2-5
size: .
D: .
V: TRBV21-1
DNA: TGTGCCAGCAGCCCTCGGACTAGCGGGGGTTTAGAGACCCAGTACTTC
CDR3: CASSPRTSGGLETQYF

J: TRBJ2-5
size: .
D: TRBD2
V: TRBV7-9
DNA: TGTGCCAGCAGCCAAGGGACTAGCGGAGAGACCCAGTACTTC
CDR3: CASSQGTSGETQYF

J: TRBJ1-4
size: .
D: .
V: TRBV9
DNA: TGTGCCAGCAGCGTATTCCCGGCGGCAACTAATGAAAAACTGTTTTTT
CDR3: CASSVFPAATNEKLFF

J: TRBJ2-1
size: .
D: .
V: TRBV10-3
DNA: TGTGCCATCAGTGAAAAGGGGCCCCAGTTTAATGAGCAGTTCTTC
CDR3: CAISEKGPQFNEQFF

J: TRBJ2-3
size: .
D: TRBD2
V: TRBV6-2/TRBV6-3
DNA: TGTGCCAGCAGTAAGACTAGCGGGAAGAATCCGGATACGCAGTATTTT
CDR3: CASSKTSGKNPDTQYF

J: TRBJ1-5
size: few
D: .
V: TRBV7-2
DNA: TGTGCCAGCAGCCCCGGGGGTTATCAGCCCCAGCATTTT
CDR3: CASSPGGYQPQHF

J: TRBJ1-1
size: .
D: .
V: TRBV15
DNA: TGTGCCACCAGCATCGACAGCCGGAACACTGAAGCTTTCTTT
CDR3: CATSIDSRNTEAFF

J: TRBJ2-1
size: .
D: .
V: TRBV18
DNA: TGTGCCAGCTCACCCGCGGGGGCGGGTGAGCAGTTCTTC
CDR3: CASSPAGAGEQFF

J: TRBJ1-2
size: .
D: TRBD1
V: TRBV14
DNA: TGTGCCAGCAGCCAAGCCCCCGGACAGGGCTATGGCTACACCTTC
CDR3: CASSQAPGQGYGYTF

J: TRBJ1-4
size: .
D: .
V: TRBV5-1
DNA: TGCGCCAGCAGCCTTGCTGGGTCGCGGGGGGATGAAAAACTGTTTTTT
CDR3: CASSLAGSRGDEKLFF

J: TRBJ1-1
size: once
D: .
V: TRBV3-1/TRBV3-2
DNA: TGTGCCAGCAGCCAAAAACAGGGAACTGAAGCTTTCTTT
CDR3: CASSQKQGTEAFF

J: TRBJ1-2
size: .
D: TRBD1
V: TRBV6-5
DNA: TGTGCCAGCAGTTACAGCGGACAGGGGCGCAACTATGGCTACACCTTC
CDR3: CASSYSGQGRNYGYTF

J: TRBJ1-2
size: .
D: TRBD1
V: TRBV7-8
DNA: TGTGCCAGCAGCCAGGACAGGGTGGACTATGGCTACACCTTC
CDR3: CASSQDRVDYGYTF

J: TRBJ2-1
size: .
D: TRBD1
V: TRBV3-1/TRBV3-2
DNA: TGTGCCAGCAGCCAAGGCAGGGGGCTTTACAATGAGCAGTTCTTC
CDR3: CASSQGRGLYNEQFF

J: TRBJ1-1
size: .
D: .
V: TRBV29-1
DNA: TGCAGCGTTGTGGAGGGGAGCACTGAAGCTTTCTTT
CDR3: CSVVEGSTEAFF

J: TRBJ1-2
size: few
D: .
V: TRBV4-3
DNA: TGCGCCAGCAGCCAAGATGGGTCCAGGGAAGCTAACTATGGCTACACCTTC
CDR3: CASSQDGSREANYGYTF

J: TRBJ1-2
size: .
D: .
V: TRBV19
DNA: TGTGCCAGTAGTATCCGGGACAATTGGGGAGGCTACACCTTC
CDR3: CASSIRDNWGGYTF

J: TRBJ2-7
size: .
D: .
V: TRBV11-2
DNA: TGTGCCAGCACCCTTTTCGACGAGCAGTACTTC
CDR3: CASTLFDEQYF

J: TRBJ1-5
size: .
D: .
V: TRBV18
DNA: TGTGCCAGCTCACCACCGAGTTCAGGTACCAATCAGCCCCAGCATTTT
CDR3: CASSPPSSGTNQPQHF

J: TRBJ2-7
size: .
D: .
V: TRBV30
DNA: TGTGCCTGGAGTCGCGGGCCCCGGGGGGAGCAGTACTTC
CDR3: CAWSRGPRGEQYF

J: TRBJ1-1
size: once
D: TRBD1
V: TRBV2
DNA: TGTGCCAGCAGTCTCAGACAGGGACGAACTGAAGCTTTCTTT
CDR3: CASSLRQGRTEAFF

J: TRBJ1-2
size: .
D: .
V: TRBV15
DNA: TGTGCCACCAGCAATTGGGCTTCTAACTATGGCTACACCTTC
CDR3: CATSNWASNYGYTF

J: TRBJ2-2
size: .
D: TRBD2
V: TRBV19
DNA: TGTGCCACGAGAACTAGCGGGGAGAACACCGGGGAGCTGTTTTTT
CDR3: CATRTSGENTGELFF

J: TRBJ1-2
size: .
D: .
V: TRBV5-4
DNA: TGTGCCAGCAGCTTGGTGACAGCTAACTATGGCTACACCTTC
CDR3: CASSLVTANYGYTF

J: TRBJ2-5
size: .
D: TRBD1
V: TRBV7-9
DNA: TGTGCCAGCAGCCAGACAGGGGTTGAGACCCAGTACTTC
CDR3: CASSQTGVETQYF

J: TRBJ1-2
size: few
D: TRBD1
V: TRBV27
DNA: TGTGCCAGCAGTCCACTAGTGAGGACAGGGGCTAACTATGGCTACACCTTC
CDR3: CASSPLVRTGANYGYTF

J: TRBJ1-1
size: .
D: TRBD1
V: TRBV7-8
DNA: TGTGCCAGCAGCGCCACCGGGACAGGGTACACTGAAGCTTTCTTT
CDR3: CASSATGTGYTEAFF

J: TRBJ2-5
size: .
D: TRBD2
V: TRBV29-1
DNA: TGCAGCGTTAAACTAGCGGGGGGGCAACAAGAGACCCAGTACTTC
CDR3: CSVKLAGGQQETQYF

J: TRBJ1-3
size: .
D: TRBD1
V: TRBV18
DNA: TGTGCCAGCTCACCGGCCGGACAGGGAGGTGGAAACACCATATATTTT
CDR3: CASSPAGQGGGNTIYF

J: TRBJ1-4
size: once
D: TRBD1
V: TRBV4-2
DNA: TGTGCCAGCAGCCAAAATCCGGACAGGGGGAGTAATGAAAAACTGTTTTTT
CDR3: CASSQNPDRGSNEKLFF

J: TRBJ2-7
size: .
D: .
V: TRBV10-3
DNA: TGTGCCATCAGTGAGTCGGCGGCCAACTACGAGCAGTACTTC
CDR3: CAISESAANYEQYF

J: TRBJ1-1
size: .
D: .
V: TRBV10-3
DNA: TGTGCCATAGCTTCGGGGGGGGTTGAAGCTTTCTTT
CDR3: CAIASGGVEAFF

J: TRBJ2-5
size: once
D: TRBD1
V: TRBV11-2
DNA: TGTGCCAGCAGCTTGTGGACAGGGGAAAAAGAGACCCAGTACTTC
CDR3: CASSLWTGEKETQYF

J: TRBJ2-1
size: many
D: TRBD1
V: TRBV5-1
DNA: TGCGCCAGCAGCCGGGACAGGGGGCTGAATGAGCAGTTCTTC
CDR3: CASSRDRGLNEQFF

J: TRBJ2-7
size: .
D: TRBD1
V: TRBV5-1
DNA: TGCGCCAGCAGCTTGGGGGACAGGGTGGTAAGCGAGCAGTACTTC
CDR3: CASSLGDRVVSEQYF

J: TRBJ2-7
size: .
D: .
V: TRBV5-8
DNA: TGTGCCAGCAGCTTGTCAGGGGTCTACGAGCAGTACTTC
CDR3: CASSLSGVYEQYF

J: TRBJ2-3
size: .
D: .
V: TRBV9
DNA: TGTGCCAGCAGCATGACAGGGAGGGATACGCAGTATTTT
CDR3: CASSMTGRDTQYF

J: TRBJ1-2
size: .
D: .
V: TRBV6-1
DNA: TGTGCCAGCAGTGAAGCGGACAGCCTTCGGGTGGGTGGCTACACCTTC
CDR3: CASSEADSLRVGGYTF

J: TRBJ1-1
size: .
D: .
V: TRBV29-1
DNA: TGCAGCGCCCACCCCGACCGGGAGTCTGAAGCTTTCTTT
CDR3: CSAHPDRESEAFF

J: TRBJ1-1
size: .
D: .
V: TRBV18
DNA: TGTGCCAGCTCACCCCCAAACAGCCAGAACACTGAAGCTTTCTTT
CDR3: CASSPPNSQNTEAFF

J: TRBJ1-1
size: .
D: .
V: TRBV27
DNA: TGTGCCAGCTCGCGGGTAATGAACACTGAAGCTTTCTTT
CDR3: CASSRVMNTEAFF

J: TRBJ1-1
size: .
D: .
V: TRBV5-1
DNA: TGCGCCAGCAGCTCAGAATTTGAAGCTTTCTTT
CDR3: CASSSEFEAFF

J: TRBJ1-1
size: few
D: .
V: TRBV11-2
DNA: TGTGCCAGCAGCCGACTCAGGAACACTGAAGCTTTCTTT
CDR3: CASSRLRNTEAFF

J: TRBJ1-1
size: .
D: TRBD1
V: TRBV5-1
DNA: TGCGCCAGCAGCAGGGGAGCCGGACAGGGAAACACTGAAGCTTTCTTT
CDR3: CASSRGAGQGNTEAFF

J: TRBJ2-1
size: .
D: TRBD2
V: TRBV15
DNA: TGTGCCACCAGCAGAGATCCGGGGACTAGCGGGGTCAATGAGCAGTTCTTC
CDR3: CATSRDPGTSGVNEQFF